A single T cell receptor (beta chain) is shown here with its context. The data stem from a study of T cell changes during pregnancy in multiple sclerosis. The data were produced by immunoSEQ multiplex PCR, yet TCRdb's version contains in-frame clones alone and is incomplete. Of about 32,000 clones in the sample, about 91% were seen once. The source is a female donor with multiple sclerosis, enrolled in a pregnancy study. Specimen: CD8+ T cells from peripheral blood mononuclear cells, collected in the second trimester of pregnancy.

As DNA, the CDR3 is TGTGCCAGCAGCCCGGCGACAGGAAATAGCAATCAGCCCCAGCATTTT. Amino acid sequence: CASSPATGNSNQPQHF. The V gene is TRBV7-9, the J gene TRBJ1-5; D is perhaps TRBD1 (6 bases). Germline CDR1 and CDR2: SEHNR and FQNEAQ (reference sequence). Trimming took 5 bases from V and 0 from J, leaving 14 bases between them. CDR3 size: 16 residues.